This T cell receptor (beta chain) was retrieved from a study of blood T cell repertoires in COVID-19. Study overall: Spain, Italy and the United States supplied samples that represented acute and convalescent COVID-19. The cDNA or gDNA used as material had been derived from T cells, B-cell-depleted T cells, or PBMCs.

Turning to this clone: Additional DNA sequences in this sample encode the identical CDR3.

Original analysis: Nucleated cell counts were estimated from reference gene primer amplification. Sequencing was performed with immunoSEQ multiplex PCR; in TCRdb, only in-frame clones are kept and a portion is missing. V and J calls and clone size are given by that table; D and trimming were obtained from the DNA. Of 180,000 or so clones in the sample, more than 75% were seen once. The CDR3 totals 15 residues. V was shortened by 7 bases and J by 8 bases, with 20 bases between the two germline ends. CDR1 SEHNR and CDR2 FQNEAQ come from the germline V gene (reference sequence). Sequencing was performed on peripheral blood. The sequence was obtained from a man in his sixties or seventies with acute or convalescent COVID-19. V is TRBV7-9 and J is TRBJ1-4; no clear D gene. The CDR3 DNA reads as TGTGCCAGCACCCGCGGCCCACCCCACGGGGAAAAACTGTTTTTT. Residues: CASTRGPPHGEKLFF.